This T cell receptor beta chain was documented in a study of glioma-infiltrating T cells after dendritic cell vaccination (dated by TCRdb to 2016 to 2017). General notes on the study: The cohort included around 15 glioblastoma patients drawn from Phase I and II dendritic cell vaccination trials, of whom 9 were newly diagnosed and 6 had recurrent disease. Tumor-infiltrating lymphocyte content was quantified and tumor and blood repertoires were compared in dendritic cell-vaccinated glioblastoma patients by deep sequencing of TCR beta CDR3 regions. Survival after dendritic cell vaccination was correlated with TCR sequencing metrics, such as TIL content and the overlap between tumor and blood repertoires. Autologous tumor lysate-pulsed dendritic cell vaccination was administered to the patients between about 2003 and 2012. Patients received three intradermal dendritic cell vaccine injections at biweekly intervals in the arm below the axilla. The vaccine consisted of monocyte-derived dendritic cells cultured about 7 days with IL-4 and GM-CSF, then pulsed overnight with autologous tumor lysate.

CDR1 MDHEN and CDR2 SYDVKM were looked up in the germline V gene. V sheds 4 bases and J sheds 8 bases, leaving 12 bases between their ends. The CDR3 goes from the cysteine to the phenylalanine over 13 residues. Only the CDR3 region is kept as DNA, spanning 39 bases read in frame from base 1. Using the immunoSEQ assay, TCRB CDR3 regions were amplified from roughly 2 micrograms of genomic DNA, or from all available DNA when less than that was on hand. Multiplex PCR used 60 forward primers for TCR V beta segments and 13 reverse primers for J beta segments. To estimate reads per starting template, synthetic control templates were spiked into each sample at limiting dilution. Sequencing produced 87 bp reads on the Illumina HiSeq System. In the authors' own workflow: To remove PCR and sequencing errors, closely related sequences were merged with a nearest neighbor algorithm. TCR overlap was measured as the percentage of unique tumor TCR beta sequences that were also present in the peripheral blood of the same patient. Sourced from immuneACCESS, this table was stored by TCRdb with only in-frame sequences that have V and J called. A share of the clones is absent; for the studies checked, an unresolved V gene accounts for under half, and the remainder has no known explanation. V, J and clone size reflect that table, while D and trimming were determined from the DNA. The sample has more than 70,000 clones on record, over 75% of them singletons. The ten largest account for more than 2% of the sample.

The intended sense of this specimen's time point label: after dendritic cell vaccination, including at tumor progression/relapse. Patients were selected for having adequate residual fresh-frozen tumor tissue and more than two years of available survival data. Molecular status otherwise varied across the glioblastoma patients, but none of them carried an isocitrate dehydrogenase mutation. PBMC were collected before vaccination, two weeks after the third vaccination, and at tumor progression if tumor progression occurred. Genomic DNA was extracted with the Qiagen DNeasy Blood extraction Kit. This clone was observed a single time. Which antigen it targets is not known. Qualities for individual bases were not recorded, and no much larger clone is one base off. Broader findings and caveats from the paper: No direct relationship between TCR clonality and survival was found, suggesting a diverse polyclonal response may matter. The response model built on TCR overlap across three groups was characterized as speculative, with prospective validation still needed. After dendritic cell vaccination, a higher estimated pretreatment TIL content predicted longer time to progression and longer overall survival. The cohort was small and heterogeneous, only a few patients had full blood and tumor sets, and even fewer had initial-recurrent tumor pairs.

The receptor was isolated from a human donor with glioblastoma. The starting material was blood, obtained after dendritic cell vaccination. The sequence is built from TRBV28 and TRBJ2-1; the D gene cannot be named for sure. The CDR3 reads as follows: CASSSSTPYEQFF. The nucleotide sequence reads TGTGCCAGCAGTTCCAGTACCCCCTATGAGCAGTTCTTC.